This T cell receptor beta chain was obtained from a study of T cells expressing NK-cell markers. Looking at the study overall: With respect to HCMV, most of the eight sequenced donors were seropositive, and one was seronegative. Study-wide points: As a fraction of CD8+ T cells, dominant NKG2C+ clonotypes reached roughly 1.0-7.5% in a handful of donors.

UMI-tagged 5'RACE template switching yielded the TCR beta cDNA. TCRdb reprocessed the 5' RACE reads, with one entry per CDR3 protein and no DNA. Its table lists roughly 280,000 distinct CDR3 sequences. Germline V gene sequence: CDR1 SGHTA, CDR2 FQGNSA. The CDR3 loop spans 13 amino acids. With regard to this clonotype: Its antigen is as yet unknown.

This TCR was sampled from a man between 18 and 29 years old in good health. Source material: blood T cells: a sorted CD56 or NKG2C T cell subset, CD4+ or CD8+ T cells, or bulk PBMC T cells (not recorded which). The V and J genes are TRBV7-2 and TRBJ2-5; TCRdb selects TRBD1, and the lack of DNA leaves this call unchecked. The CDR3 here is CASSPRGQETQYF. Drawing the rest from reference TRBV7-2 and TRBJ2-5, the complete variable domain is GAGVSQSPSNKVTEKGKDVELRCDPISGHTALYWYRQSLGQGLEFLIYFQGNSAPDKSGLPSDRFSAERTGGSVSTLTIQRTQQEDSAVYLCASSPRGQETQYFGPGTRLLVL.